Shown below are 10 T cell receptor beta chains from a single sample sequenced in a study of T cell responses to AZD1222 COVID-19 vaccine. Profiled with immunoSEQ multiplex PCR; TCRdb holds only in-frame clones, not every one. The data show 130,000 or so clones, with 91% seen just once and roughly 7.6% held by the top ten. Sequences were derived from peripheral blood, sampled 28 days after the second dose of the MenACWY control vaccine. These receptors originate from an adult who received the MenACWY meningococcal vaccine as a control.

The rearrangement joins TRBV3-1 (or the pseudogene TRBV3-2) to TRBJ2-5; no clear D. V was shortened by 5 bases and J by 2 bases, with 12 bases between the two germline ends. Germline loops: CDR1 LGHDT, CDR2 YNNKEL (reference sequence). The CDR3 sequence is 14 residues long. CDR3 in DNA: TGTGCCAGCAGCGTAGGCCATGGGCAAGAGACCCAGTACTTC. This translates into CASSVGHGQETQYF.

The rearrangement joins TRBV18 to TRBJ2-6, with 7 nucleotides matching TRBD1. The CDR3 has 17 residues. Germline V gene data show CDR1 as KGHSH and CDR2 as LQKENI. The V segment lost 6 bases and the J segment 3 bases; nucleotides outside the gene matches: 11. The chain's CDR3 is CASSQSRTGFGANVLTF. The CDR3 region has the DNA TGTGCCAGCTCGCAAAGCCGGACAGGCTTTGGGGCCAACGTCCTGACTTTC.

On this clone: An end of the junction does not agree with germline; a read error may underlie this. DNA for the CDR3: TGTGCCAGCAGCTTAGTCGAGGGATCTGGAAACACCATACATTTT. Translation gives CASSLVEGSGNTIHF. The chain links TRBV7-2 to TRBJ1-3, with unresolved D. Germline CDR1 reads SGHTA; CDR2 reads FQGNSA. This CDR3 comprises 15 residues.

The chain recombines TRBV28 with TRBJ1-3, with TRBD1 matching over 9 bases. The germline CDR1 and CDR2 sequences are MDHEN and SYDVKM. Unmatched junction bases numbered 3, after V lost 4 bases and J lost 2 bases. The CDR3 covers 15 residues. CDR3 nucleotide sequence: TGTGCCAGCAGTTCCGGGACAGGGACTGGAAACACCATATATTTT. As protein: CASSSGTGTGNTIYF.

This chain uses TRBV5-1 with TRBJ2-7; D is tentatively TRBD1 or TRBD2 (5 bases each). This CDR3 has 13 residues. V shed 4 bases and J shed 4 bases, with 12 bases lying between them. The germline gives CDR1 SGHRS, CDR2 YFSETQ. CDR3: CASSLQGDYEQYF. CDR3 bases: TGCGCCAGCAGCCTCCAGGGAGATTACGAGCAGTACTTC.

The rearrangement links TRBV7-9 to TRBJ1-1, with D possibly matching TRBD1 (5 bases). CDR1 is SEHNR and CDR2 is FQNEAQ in the germline V gene (reference sequence). The CDR3 runs 18 residues. The V end was cut by 3 bases, the J end by 1 base, with 21 bases between. The CDR3 coding sequence is TGTGCCAGCAGCTTGCCGGGGCTGGGGAGGGGTAAGAACACTGAAGCTTTCTTT. Encoded protein: CASSLPGLGRGKNTEAFF. Full variable domain (remainder filled in from reference TRBV7-9 and TRBJ1-1): DTGVSQNPRHKITKRGQNVTFRCDPISEHNRLYWYRQTLGQGPEFLTYFQNEAQLEKSRLLSDRFSAERPKGSFSTLEIQRTEQGDSAMYLCASSLPGLGRGKNTEAFFGQGTRLTVV.

V gene TRBV3-1 (or the pseudogene TRBV3-2) combines with J gene TRBJ1-5; TRBD1 matches 9 bases. The CDR3 is made up of 14 amino acids. The germline V gene encodes CDR1 LGHDT and CDR2 YNNKEL (reference sequence). Unmatched junction bases numbered 4, after V lost 4 bases and J lost 6 bases. In nucleotides, the CDR3 is TGTGCCAGCAGCCCAACAGGGGGCGGTCAGCCCCAGCATTTT. Protein: CASSPTGGGQPQHF.

The chain is built from TRBV2 and TRBJ2-3; 7 bases are shared with TRBD1. The CDR3 covers 12 residues. Germline V gives CDR1 SNHLY, CDR2 FYNNEI. The trim removed 8 bases at V and 2 bases at J, leaving 1 base unmatched. As DNA, the CDR3 is TGTGCCAGCGACAGGGACACAGATACGCAGTATTTT. Its protein is CASDRDTDTQYF.

The chain combines TRBV27 with TRBJ2-3; 8 nucleotides line up with TRBD1. Germline values: CDR1 MNHEY, CDR2 SMNVEV (reference sequence). J was trimmed by 3 bases and V by 3 bases; bases with no gene match: 17. The CDR3 runs 19 residues. CDR3 sequence (DNA): TGTGCCAGCAGTTTCCAACCGACCGCCAGGGGGCCGGGGACAGATACGCAGTATTTT. Its protein product is CASSFQPTARGPGTDTQYF.

This rearrangement joins TRBV3-1 (or the pseudogene TRBV3-2) to TRBJ2-1; TRBD2 might be the D (6 bases). The CDR3 extends over 13 amino acids. Germline assignment: CDR1 LGHDT and CDR2 YNNKEL (reference sequence). Trimming left V 1 base short and J 10 bases short, with 11 bases between. The CDR3 DNA reads TGTGCCAGCAGCCAAGGCTTAGCGGAAGAGCAGTTCTTC. Residues: CASSQGLAEEQFF.